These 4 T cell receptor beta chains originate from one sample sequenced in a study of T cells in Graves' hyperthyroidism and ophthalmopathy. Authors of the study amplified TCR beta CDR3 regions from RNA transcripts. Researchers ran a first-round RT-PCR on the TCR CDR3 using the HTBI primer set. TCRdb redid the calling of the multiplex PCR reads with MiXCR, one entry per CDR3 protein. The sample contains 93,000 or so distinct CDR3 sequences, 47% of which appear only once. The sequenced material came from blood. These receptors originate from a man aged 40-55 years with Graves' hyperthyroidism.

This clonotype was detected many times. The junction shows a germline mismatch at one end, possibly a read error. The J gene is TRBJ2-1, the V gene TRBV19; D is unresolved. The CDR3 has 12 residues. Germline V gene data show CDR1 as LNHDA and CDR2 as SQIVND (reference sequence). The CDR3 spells CASRIGPYEQFF. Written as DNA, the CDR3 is TGTGCCAGTAGAATAGGGCCCTATGAGCAGTTCTTC. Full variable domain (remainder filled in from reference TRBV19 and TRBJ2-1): DGGITQSPKYLFRKEGQNVTLSCEQNLNHDAMYWYRQDPGQGLRLIYYSQIVNDFQKGDIAEGYSVSREKKESFPLTVTSAQKNPTAFYLCASRIGPYEQFFGPGTRLTVL.

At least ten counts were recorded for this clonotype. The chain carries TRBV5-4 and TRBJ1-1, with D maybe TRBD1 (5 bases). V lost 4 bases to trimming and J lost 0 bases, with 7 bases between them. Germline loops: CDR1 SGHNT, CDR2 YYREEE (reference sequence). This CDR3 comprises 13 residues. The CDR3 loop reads CASSIQVNTEAFF. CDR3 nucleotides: TGTGCCAGCAGCATACAGGTGAACACTGAAGCTTTCTTT.

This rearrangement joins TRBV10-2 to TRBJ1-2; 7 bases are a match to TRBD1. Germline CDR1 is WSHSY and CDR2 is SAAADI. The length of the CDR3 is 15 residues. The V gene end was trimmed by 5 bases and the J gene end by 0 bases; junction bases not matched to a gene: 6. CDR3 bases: TGCGCCAGCAGTTACTCAGACAGGGCTAACTATGGCTACACCTTC. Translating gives CASSYSDRANYGYTF.

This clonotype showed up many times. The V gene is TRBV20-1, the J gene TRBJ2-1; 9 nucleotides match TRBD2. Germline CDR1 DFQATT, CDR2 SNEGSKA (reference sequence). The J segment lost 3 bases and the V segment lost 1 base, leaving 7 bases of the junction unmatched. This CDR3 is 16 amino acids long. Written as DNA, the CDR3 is TGCAGTGCTAGAGTCGCTAGCGGGGAGAACTACAATGAGCAGTTCTTC. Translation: CSARVASGENYNEQFF.